A single sample gave rise to the 26 T cell receptor beta chains below, sequenced in a study of T-cell memory formation after mild COVID-19. MiXCR, run by TCRdb on the 5' RACE reads, gives a single entry per CDR3 protein. The repertoire includes 75,000 to 90,000 distinct CDR3 sequences, approximately 13% of them detected once, and 31% sits in the top ten. Sequences were obtained from PBMCs or a T cell subset sorted from them (not recorded which). These receptors all come from an adult woman who had mild COVID-19 (a few samples of this study predate the infection). Cell type and time point are not known.

This rearrangement joins TRBV12-3 or TRBV12-4 to TRBJ2-3; TRBD2 matches at 12 bases. The ends lost 5 bases at V and 4 bases at J; junction bases unmatched: 7. The CDR3 runs to 16 residues. In nucleotides, the CDR3 is TGTGCCAGCAGTCCGAGACTAGCGGGGGTACCAGATACGCAGTATTTT. Its protein product is CASSPRLAGVPDTQYF.

The chain combines TRBV7-6 with TRBJ2-5; TRBD2 matches at 8 bases. The germline CDR1 and CDR2 sequences are SGHVS and FNYEAQ. The trim removed 5 bases at V and 12 bases at J, leaving 14 bases unmatched. The CDR3 sequence is 14 residues long. CDR3 protein: CASSPGGATTSEYF. Written as DNA, the CDR3 is TGTGCCAGCAGCCCGGGGGGGGCTACCACGTCCGAGTACTTC.

This clonotype was found many times. This chain joins TRBV7-3 and TRBJ2-1; 7 bases map to TRBD2. The CDR3 sequence is 16 residues long. Germline loops: CDR1 SGHTA, CDR2 FQGTGA. V was clipped by 2 bases and J by 0 bases; unmatched bases: 4. The CDR3 protein is CASSLDGGSSYNEQFF. CDR3 nucleotides: TGTGCCAGCAGCTTAGACGGGGGGAGCTCCTACAATGAGCAGTTCTTC.

This clonotype was observed many times. The chain has TRBV11-3 and TRBJ2-1; 10 bases fit TRBD2. The V gene end was trimmed by 4 bases and the J gene end by 8 bases; junction bases not matched to a gene: 14. This CDR3 has 17 residues. In germline, CDR1 is SGHNT, CDR2 YENEEA. The CDR3 is CASSSRVLAGGGHEQFF. In DNA form, the CDR3 reads TGTGCCAGCAGCTCTAGGGTATTAGCGGGAGGAGGTCATGAGCAGTTCTTC.

The J gene is TRBJ1-6, the V gene TRBV12-3 or TRBV12-4; no clear D. This CDR3 contains 15 residues. The V end lost 2 bases, the J end lost 8 bases, and 13 bases lay between the germline ends. The CDR3 sequence: CASSLSPSADSPLHF. CDR3 DNA: TGTGCCAGCAGTTTAAGCCCCTCTGCGGATTCACCCCTCCACTTT.

The table lists this clonotype with a few counts. The chain uses TRBV4-3 and TRBJ2-2, with TRBD1 matching over 7 bases. The ends lost 5 bases at V and 4 bases at J; junction bases unmatched: 7. The CDR3 spans 15 residues. The germline gives CDR1 LGHNA, CDR2 YSLEER. Here the CDR3 DNA reads TGCGCCAGCAGCATACGACAGGGAGCCACCGGGGAGCTGTTTTTT. It specifies CASSIRQGATGELFF.

The V gene is TRBV20-1, the J gene TRBJ2-3; 11 bases map to TRBD1. The J segment lost 6 bases and the V segment lost 3 bases, leaving 5 bases of the junction unmatched. The CDR3 is made up of 14 amino acids. The germline CDR1 and CDR2 sequences are DFQATT and SNEGSKA (reference sequence). CDR3 sequence (DNA): TGCAGTGCTAGGGACAGGGGGCCTTTGGATACGCAGTATTTT. It specifies CSARDRGPLDTQYF.

This clonotype was detected only a few times. V is TRBV6-5 and J is TRBJ2-7; TRBD1 or TRBD2 may be the D gene (5 bases each). From germline, CDR1 is MNHEY and CDR2 SVGAGI. Trimming left V 0 bases short and J 4 bases short, with 16 bases between. The CDR3 is 16 amino acids. The CDR3 nucleotides read TGTGCCAGCAGTTACTCGCCGGGACGCCCGGGGTACGAGCAGTACTTC. Its translation: CASSYSPGRPGYEQYF.

CDR3 nucleotides: TGCGCCAGCAGCTTCCTAGCGGGGGACAATGAGCAGTTCTTC. The encoded protein is CASSFLAGDNEQFF. The chain links TRBV5-1 to TRBJ2-1, with 10 positions matching TRBD2. CDR3 length: 14 amino acids. V shed 2 bases, J shed 5 bases, and the junction held 1 base outside the gene matches. Germline V lookup: CDR1 SGHRS, CDR2 YFSETQ.

This clonotype has a handful of counts. V gene TRBV9 combines with J gene TRBJ2-7; D remains unclear. This CDR3 contains 14 residues. Trimming shortened V by 1 base and J by 4 bases, and 12 bases separated the two germline ends. CDR1 is SGDLS, CDR2 YYNGEE, per germline. CDR3 residues: CASSVSSDSYEQYF. The CDR3 region has the DNA TGTGCCAGCAGCGTAAGCAGTGACTCATACGAGCAGTACTTC.

Only a few counts were recorded for this clonotype. The chain has TRBV4-3 and TRBJ2-2, with 10 bases matching TRBD1. J was trimmed by 7 bases and V by 4 bases; bases with no gene match: 6. The CDR3 spans 15 residues. Germline CDR1 and CDR2: LGHNA and YSLEER. For the CDR3, the DNA is TGCGCCAGCAGCCCTGGACAGGGGGGAATCGGGGAGCTGTTTTTT. Translation: CASSPGQGGIGELFF.

This chain joins TRBV7-8 and TRBJ2-1, with D hard to call. This CDR3 has 14 amino acids. Germline-derived CDR1 and CDR2 are SGHVS and FQNEAQ. Trimming left V 2 bases short and J 4 bases short, with 9 bases between. The CDR3 here is CASSLMGRYNEQFF. As DNA, the CDR3 is TGTGCCAGCAGCTTAATGGGTCGATACAATGAGCAGTTCTTC.

This clonotype appeared a few times. This chain joins TRBV6-5 and TRBJ1-1; D gene uncertain. V was pared by 6 bases and J by 1 base, with 9 bases between. CDR1 MNHEY and CDR2 SVGAGI come from the germline V gene. The length of the CDR3 is 13 residues. DNA for the CDR3: TGTGCCAGCAGCAAGGGCTGGAACACTGAAGCTTTCTTT. This codes for CASSKGWNTEAFF.

The V gene is TRBV5-1, the J gene TRBJ1-1, with D hard to call. Trimming took off 2 bases at V and 1 base at J, with 6 bases between the two ends. There are 13 residues in the CDR3. Germline CDR1 SGHRS, CDR2 YFSETQ. This CDR3 reads CASSLMGNTEAFF. The CDR3 DNA follows: TGCGCCAGCAGCTTAATGGGGAACACTGAAGCTTTCTTT.

The V and J genes are TRBV7-8 and TRBJ2-3; TRBD2 aligns across 8 bases. Germline CDR1 SGHVS, CDR2 FQNEAQ. This CDR3 contains 16 residues. V was clipped by 2 bases and J by 4 bases; unmatched bases: 8. CDR3 in DNA: TGTGCCAGCAGCTTAACGTATCGGGGGGGCTCAGATACGCAGTATTTT. Residues: CASSLTYRGGSDTQYF.

This clonotype has only a few counts. The chain employs TRBV5-1 and TRBJ2-5; possible D gene TRBD2, 6 bases. CDR1 and CDR2 from the germline V gene are SGHRS and YFSETQ. The CDR3 has 15 residues. The germline V and J ends were trimmed by 0 bases and 5 bases, with 14 bases remaining between them. The CDR3 sequence is CASSLGDSTEETQYF. In nucleotides, the CDR3 is TGCGCCAGCAGCTTGGGGGACTCAACCGAGGAGACCCAGTACTTC.

This clonotype was observed a few times. This sequence joins TRBV7-9 and TRBJ2-2; no firm D call. V was cut by 5 bases and J by 6 bases, with 7 bases left in between. The CDR3 spans 12 residues. CDR1 SEHNR and CDR2 FQNEAQ come from the germline V gene (reference sequence). The DNA of the CDR3 is TGTGCCAGCAGCCCCGATGCCGGGGAGCTGTTTTTT. It specifies CASSPDAGELFF.

This clonotype was seen many times. The CDR3 sequence is CASSFAPGPQYEQYF. CDR3 nucleotide sequence: TGTGCCAGCAGCTTCGCCCCGGGGCCACAATACGAGCAGTACTTC. This rearrangement joins TRBV11-2 to TRBJ2-7; D tentatively reads TRBD1 or TRBD2 (5 bases each). CDR3 size: 15 residues. From germline, CDR1 is SGHAT and CDR2 FQNNGV. V gave up 3 bases and J gave up 4 bases, with 16 bases separating them. Complete variable domain (other parts from reference TRBV11-2 and TRBJ2-7): EAGVAQSPRYKIIEKRQSVAFWCNPISGHATLYWYQQILGQGPKLLIQFQNNGVVDDSQLPKDRFSAERLKGVDSTLKIQPAKLEDSAVYLCASSFAPGPQYEQYFGPGTRLTVT.

This clonotype was counted a few times. The genes are TRBV5-6 and TRBJ2-5, with D possibly called TRBD1 or TRBD2 (5 bases each). CDR1 is SGHDT and CDR2 is YYEEEE in the germline V gene. V was clipped by 3 bases and J by 5 bases, with 17 bases between them. CDR3 length: 15 amino acids. The CDR3 DNA reads TGTGCCAGCAGCTCCGTCCCCCTTTGGGGGGAGACCCAGTACTTC. The encoded protein is CASSSVPLWGETQYF.

This clonotype was observed a few times. The chain has TRBV7-8 and TRBJ2-1; 11 bases agree with TRBD2. V dropped 4 bases and J dropped 4; count of bases not matched to a gene: 12. CDR1 and CDR2 (germline): SGHVS, FQNEAQ. This CDR3 comprises 18 residues. CDR3 residues: CASSSSSPGLAGYNEQFF. CDR3 nucleotides: TGTGCCAGCAGCTCAAGCAGCCCTGGACTAGCGGGTTACAATGAGCAGTTCTTC. Complete variable domain (other parts from reference TRBV7-8 and TRBJ2-1): GAGVSQSPRYKVAKRGQDVALRCDPISGHVSLFWYQQALGQGPEFLTYFQNEAQLDKSGLPSDRFFAERPEGSVSTLKIQRTQQEDSAVYLCASSSSSPGLAGYNEQFFGPGTRLTVL.

This clonotype was recorded at least ten times. In nucleotides, the CDR3 is TGTGCCAGCAGCTTAGAGGGGGGACTAGTCCCCGGGGAGCTGTTTTTT. Protein product: CASSLEGGLVPGELFF. This chain links TRBV7-3 with TRBJ2-2, with TRBD2 matching 8 bases. After removal of 2 bases from V and 6 bases from J, the junction contained 8 bases not matched to a gene. The CDR3 runs to 16 residues. CDR1 is SGHTA, CDR2 FQGTGA, per germline.

The J gene is TRBJ2-7, the V gene TRBV12-3 or TRBV12-4; TRBD2 matches 10 bases. The CDR3 has 15 amino acids. V lost 6 bases to trimming and J lost 0 bases; unmatched junction nucleotides: 5. The chain's CDR3 is CASSPASGSSYEQYF. Written as DNA, the CDR3 is TGTGCCAGCAGCCCCGCTAGCGGGAGCTCCTACGAGCAGTACTTC.

The table lists this clonotype with many counts. The chain combines TRBV4-1 with TRBJ2-5, with no clear D. This CDR3 comprises 13 residues. V lost 2 bases and J lost 5, with 9 bases in between. The germline CDR1 and CDR2 sequences are MGHRA and YSYEKL. For the CDR3, the DNA is TGCGCCAGCAGCCAACGGCTCGGTGAGACCCAGTACTTC. Translation gives CASSQRLGETQYF.

This clonotype was counted only a few times. The chain has TRBV24-1 and TRBJ2-1, with 10 nucleotides matching TRBD2. Unmatched junction bases numbered 4, after V lost 3 bases and J lost 3 bases. CDR1 and CDR2 from the germline V gene are KGHDR and SFDVKD. This CDR3 region has 16 residues. The CDR3 nucleotides read TGTGCCACCAGTGATACGACTAGCGGGCTCTACAATGAGCAGTTCTTC. This gives the protein CATSDTTSGLYNEQFF.

This clonotype was found many times. The chain combines TRBV7-9 with TRBJ2-7; D gene ambiguous. Trimming shortened V by 2 bases and J by 6 bases, and 20 bases separated the two germline ends. The CDR3 is 16 residues long. CDR1 is SEHNR and CDR2 is FQNEAQ in the germline V gene (reference sequence). In DNA form, the CDR3 reads TGTGCCAGCAGCTTACCCCACTCCGGGCTCTTAACCGAGCAGTACTTC. The encoded protein is CASSLPHSGLLTEQYF.

In this sample, this clonotype turned up a few times. The rearrangement uses TRBV15 and TRBJ2-1, with a weak D call TRBD2 (6 bases). The V end was cut by 9 bases, the J end by 0 bases, with 12 bases between. Per germline, CDR1 LNHNV and CDR2 YYDKDF (reference sequence). The CDR3 covers 14 residues. This CDR3 is CATSPEGSYNEQFF. CDR3 in DNA: TGTGCCACGAGCCCGGAGGGCTCCTACAATGAGCAGTTCTTC.